This T cell receptor (beta chain) was sequenced during a study of blood T cell repertoires in COVID-19. At the level of the study: Donors in the United States, Italy and Spain gave samples during acute or convalescent COVID-19. PBMCs, B-cell-depleted T cells, or T cells provided the cDNA or gDNA that made up the material.

Germline V gives CDR1 KGHSH, CDR2 LQKENI. The junction had 2 bases not matched to a gene; V was cut back by 3 bases and J by 6 bases. The CDR3 consists of 13 residues. In the original processing: Estimation of nucleated cell counts was performed using reference gene primer amplification. Method: immunoSEQ multiplex PCR; TCRdb's copy keeps in-frame clones and lacks some. V, J and clone size were drawn from that table, and D and trimming were deduced from the DNA. The top ten hold over 15% of the sample, which has roughly 50,000 clones, around 90% seen once. The receptor comes from a human donor in a cohort sampled during active COVID-19. Sequencing used peripheral blood. The chain recombines TRBV18 with TRBJ2-5, with 9 bases aligning to TRBD1. The CDR3 is CASSPGQGKTQYF. CDR3 nucleotides: TGTGCCAGCTCACCCGGACAGGGGAAGACCCAGTACTTC. Variable domain in full (rest from reference TRBV18 and TRBJ2-5): NAGVMQNPRHLVRRRGQEARLRCSPMKGHSHVYWYRQLPEEGLKFMVYLQKENIIDESGMPKERFSAEFPKEGPSILRIQQVVRGDSAAYFCASSPGQGKTQYFGPGTRLLVL.